Sequencing of this T cell receptor beta chain was carried out in a study of cytomegalovirus exposure and HLA in healthy donors. Findings and caveats of the study: For most TCR sequences rarity was the rule, although some public TCRs occurred in many donors. HLA alleles showed associations with fewer than 20,000 TCR beta sequences in a later analysis, at a 0.05 false discovery rate.

It was with 60 Vbeta and 13 Jbeta primers that the PCR ran. Libraries were prepared by immunoSEQ multiplex PCR; TCRdb keeps only in-frame clonotypes and omits some of them. The data hold more than 150,000 clones, with about 88% observed a single time. The germline CDR1 and CDR2 sequences are LGHNA and YNFKEQ. V was trimmed by 1 base and J by 4 bases, leaving 12 bases between them. The CDR3 runs to 15 residues. Comment on this clone: Its antigen remains unknown.

Among the donors, all were healthy bone marrow donors. The material sequenced was PBMCs. The clonotype comes from a girl under three years old in good health and CMV-seronegative. The V call is TRBV4-2, the J call TRBJ2-3, with D maybe TRBD1 (6 bases). The CDR3 bases are TGTGCCAGCAGCCAAGGAGGGGGATCCCCAGATACGCAGTATTTT. This codes for CASSQGGGSPDTQYF.